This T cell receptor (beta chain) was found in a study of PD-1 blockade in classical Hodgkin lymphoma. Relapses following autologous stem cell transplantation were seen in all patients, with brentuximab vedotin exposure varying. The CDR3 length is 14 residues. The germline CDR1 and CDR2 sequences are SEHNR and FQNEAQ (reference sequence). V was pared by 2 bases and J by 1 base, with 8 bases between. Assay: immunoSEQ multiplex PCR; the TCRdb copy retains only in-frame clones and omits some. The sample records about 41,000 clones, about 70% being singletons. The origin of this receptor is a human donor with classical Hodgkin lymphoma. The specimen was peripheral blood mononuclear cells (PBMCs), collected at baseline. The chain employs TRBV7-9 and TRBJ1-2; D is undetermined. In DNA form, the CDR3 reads TGTGCCAGCAGCTTAAGTGGGAGTAACTATGGCTACACCTTC. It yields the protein CASSLSGSNYGYTF. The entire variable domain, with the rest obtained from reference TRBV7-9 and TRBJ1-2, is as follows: DTGVSQNPRHKITKRGQNVTFRCDPISEHNRLYWYRQTLGQGPEFLTYFQNEAQLEKSRLLSDRFSAERPKGSFSTLEIQRTEQGDSAMYLCASSLSGSNYGYTFGSGTRLTVV.